What follows describes a single TCR beta chain. The antigen is not known. The germline CDR1 and CDR2 sequences are LNHDA and SQIVND (reference sequence). The CDR3 runs to 15 residues. V trimming: 5 bases; J trimming: 5 bases; junction bases outside the gene matches: 8. The data stem from a study of T cells in Graves' hyperthyroidism and ophthalmopathy. Study-wide results and limits: The model forecast ophthalmopathy, anticipating it by a median around 6.5 months before onset. Blood also contained most expanded thyroid clonotypes above 0.001.

TCR beta CDR3 regions were amplified from RNA. An initial round of RT-PCR targeting the TCR CDR3 relied on the HTBI primer set. One entry per CDR3 protein results from TCRdb running MiXCR on the multiplex PCR reads. The sample includes about 50,000 distinct CDR3 sequences, about half of them seen just once. Researchers barred patients who had uncontrolled infection, other autoimmune disease, pregnancy or lactation. What was sequenced was peripheral blood or thyroid tissue (not recorded which). The origin of this receptor is a woman between 50 and 59 years old with Graves' hyperthyroidism. The chain is built from TRBV19 and TRBJ1-5, with 8 bases identical to TRBD1. The CDR3 region is CASSFWTGTDQPQHF. CDR3 nucleotides: TGTGCCAGTAGTTTTTGGACAGGGACAGATCAGCCCCAGCATTTT.